This T cell receptor beta chain was captured by sequencing in a study of blood T cell repertoires in COVID-19. In the study overall: Donors in the United States, Italy and Spain gave samples during acute or convalescent COVID-19. Sample material is recorded as cDNA or gDNA derived from T cells, B-cell-depleted T cells, or PBMCs.

As processed by the authors: It was from reference gene primer amplification that nucleated cell counts were estimated. TCRdb's copy holds only in-frame clones and misses some; the assay was immunoSEQ multiplex PCR. V and J calls and clone size come straight from that table; D and trimming were deduced from the DNA. The table has 200,000 to 300,000 clones, roughly 86% seen once. CDR3 size: 16 residues. Trimming took 4 bases from V and 2 from J; bases not matched to a gene: 7. The germline V gene has CDR1 SGHTA and CDR2 FQGTGA. This clonotype originated in a woman aged 50 to 60 with acute or convalescent COVID-19. Input material: peripheral blood. The V and J genes are TRBV7-3 and TRBJ2-5, with 10 bases identical to TRBD2. The chain's CDR3 is CASSSVGTSVQETQYF. The CDR3 DNA reads as TGTGCCAGCAGCTCCGTGGGGACTAGCGTTCAAGAGACCCAGTACTTC. The entire variable domain, with the rest obtained from reference TRBV7-3 and TRBJ2-5, is as follows: GAGVSQTPSNKVTEKGKYVELRCDPISGHTALYWYRQSLGQGPEFLIYFQGTGAADDSGLPNDRFFAVRPEGSVSTLKIQRTERGDSAVYLCASSSVGTSVQETQYFGPGTRLLVL.